The sequence of this TCR beta chain was determined in a study of shared clonotypes between healthy human individuals. Germline CDR1 and CDR2: SGDLS and YYNGEE. The CDR3 runs 14 residues. The V gene end was trimmed by 0 bases and the J gene end by 5 bases; junction bases not matched to a gene: 0. Per the original methods: Filtering differed since immunoSEQ provided only junctions, with no quality scores. The table came from immunoSEQ multiplex PCR; TCRdb's copy has only in-frame clones and leaves some out. From that table come the V and J calls and clone size; the DNA was used to work out D and trimming. Here the sample spans roughly 2.6 million clones, roughly 92% being singletons. About this clone: The sample has other DNA sequences that encode this CDR3 too.

This sequence joins TRBV9 and TRBJ2-3, with 10 positions matching TRBD2. Specimen: naive CD4+ T cells sorted from blood. Subset given: CD45RA+ positively selected. The sequence came from a man in his late teens or twenties in good health. CDR3 sequence reads: CASSVGLAGDTQYF. The CDR3 nucleotides read TGTGCCAGCAGCGTAGGACTAGCGGGAGATACGCAGTATTTT.